Presented here are 6 T cell receptor beta chains from one specimen sequenced in a study of T cell repertoires in cytomegalovirus infection (dated by TCRdb to the late 2010s). For sequencing, an Illumina HiSeq 1500 was employed. TCRdb applied fastp at Q25 and MiXCR to the public reads, then kept only in-frame beta chains. Here each entry gathers all rows of one CDR3 protein and keeps the most common genes and DNA. A total of hundreds of thousands of distinct CDR3 sequences appear in this sample, about a sixth of them only once. Clones ranked in the top ten supply around 12% of the sample. Sequenced: PBMCs. These TCRs come from a human donor in good health (CMV status not recorded). Some clones in this sample may be carry-over from other donors' samples.

A remark on this clonotype: A clone one base away is much larger, so this may be a read error. The chain couples TRBV12-3 or TRBV12-4 to TRBJ2-1; no clear D gene. The CDR3 length is 12 residues. The V end lost 8 bases, the J end lost 7 bases, and 12 bases lay between the germline ends. The CDR3 nucleotides read TGTGCCAGCCGGTCGACGCGGAATGAGCAGTTCTTC. This translates into CASRSTRNEQFF.

This rearrangement joins TRBV23-1 to TRBJ2-1, with 11 bases that match TRBD2. TRBV23-1 is recorded as an ORF, its role being uncertain. With 0 bases clipped from V and 7 bases from J, the junction kept 5 bases outside the gene matches. The CDR3 runs 16 residues. The CDR3 DNA reads TGCGCCAGCAGTCAATCGCTAGCGGGGGGCCTGAATGAGCAGTTCTTC. The encoded protein is CASSQSLAGGLNEQFF.

This clonotype was seen only a few times. V and J are TRBV6-1 and TRBJ2-5, with D possibly matching TRBD2 (7 bases). Germline lookup yields CDR1 MNHNS and CDR2 SASEGT. Trimming removed 1 base from V and 5 bases from J, with 14 bases in between. This CDR3 is built from 15 residues. The CDR3 region has the DNA TGTGCCAGCAGTGAAGTGTGGGGGCGGGGGGAGACCCAGTACTTC. Protein: CASSEVWGRGETQYF.

The sample holds a few counts of this clonotype. The V and J genes are TRBV4-3 and TRBJ2-2; no clear D. The ends were cut back, 0 bases at V and 9 bases at J, with 8 bases in the middle. This CDR3 is built from 13 residues. The V gene's germline CDR1 is LGHNA and CDR2 YSLEER. CDR3 in DNA: TGCGCCAGCAGCCAAGAAAGGCACTGGGAGCTGTTTTTT. It is translated as CASSQERHWELFF.

This chain joins TRBV20-1 and TRBJ2-1, with 8 bases lining up with TRBD1. The ends lost 3 bases at V and 10 bases at J; junction bases unmatched: 17. Germline loops: CDR1 DFQATT, CDR2 SNEGSKA (reference sequence). CDR3 length equals 16 residues. The CDR3 protein is CSASGVAGGTTHEQFF. The CDR3 bases are TGCAGTGCTAGCGGAGTAGCAGGGGGCACGACACACGAGCAGTTCTTC.

This clonotype was picked up many times. The chain links TRBV28 to TRBJ2-5; 8 bases map to TRBD2. The J segment lost 1 base and the V segment lost 5 bases, leaving 9 bases of the junction unmatched. From germline, CDR1 is MDHEN and CDR2 SYDVKM. The CDR3 has 16 residues. DNA of the CDR3: TGTGCCAGCAGTCTCCAGATAGCGGGGCTCCAAGAGACCCAGTACTTC. Translation gives CASSLQIAGLQETQYF.